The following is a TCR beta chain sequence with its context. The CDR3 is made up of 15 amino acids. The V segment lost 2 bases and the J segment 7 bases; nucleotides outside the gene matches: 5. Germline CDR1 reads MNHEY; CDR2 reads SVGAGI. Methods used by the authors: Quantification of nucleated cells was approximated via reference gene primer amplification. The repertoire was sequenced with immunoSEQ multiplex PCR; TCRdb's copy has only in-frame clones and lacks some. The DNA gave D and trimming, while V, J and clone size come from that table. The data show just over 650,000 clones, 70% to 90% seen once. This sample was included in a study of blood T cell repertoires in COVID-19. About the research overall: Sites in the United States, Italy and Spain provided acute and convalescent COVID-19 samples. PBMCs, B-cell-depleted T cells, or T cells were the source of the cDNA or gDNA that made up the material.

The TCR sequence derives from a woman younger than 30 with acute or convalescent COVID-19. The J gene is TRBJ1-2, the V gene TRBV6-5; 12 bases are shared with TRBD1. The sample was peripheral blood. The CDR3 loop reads CASSYRGTGGFGYTF. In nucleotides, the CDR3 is TGTGCCAGCAGTTACCGCGGGACAGGGGGCTTTGGCTACACCTTC.